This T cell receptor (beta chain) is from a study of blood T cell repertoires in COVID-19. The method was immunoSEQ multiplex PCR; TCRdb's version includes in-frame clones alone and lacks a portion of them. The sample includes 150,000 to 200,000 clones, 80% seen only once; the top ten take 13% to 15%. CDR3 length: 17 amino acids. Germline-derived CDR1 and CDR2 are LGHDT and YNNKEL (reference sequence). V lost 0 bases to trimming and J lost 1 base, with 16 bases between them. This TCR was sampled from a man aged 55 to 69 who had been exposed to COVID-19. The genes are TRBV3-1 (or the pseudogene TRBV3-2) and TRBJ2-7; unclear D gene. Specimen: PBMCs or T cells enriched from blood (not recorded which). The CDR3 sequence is CASSQDRTVRTSYEQYF. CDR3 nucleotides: TGTGCCAGCAGCCAAGACCGTACAGTCCGTACTTCCTACGAGCAGTACTTC.